Sequencing of this T cell receptor (beta chain) was carried out in a study of control samples from healthy donors and cancer patients. Germline CDR1 LNHNV, CDR2 YYDKDF (reference sequence). V lost 0 bases to trimming and J lost 1 base, with 19 bases between them. The CDR3 extends over 19 amino acids. TCRdb keeps only in-frame clones here, not all; method: immunoSEQ multiplex PCR. The table has about 82,000 clones, approximately 89% seen once. The sequenced sample was blood. The receptor comes from a man aged 45-60 years in good health. V and J are TRBV15 and TRBJ2-4; a weak D match, TRBD2 (5 bases). CDR3 region: CATSREGGPLLMAKNIQYF. The CDR3 DNA reads as TGTGCCACCAGCAGAGAAGGCGGGCCTCTCTTGATGGCCAAAAACATTCAGTACTTC.